What follows describes a single T cell receptor beta chain. The CDR3 totals 17 residues. The ends lost 5 bases at V and 3 bases at J; junction bases unmatched: 11. The germline gives CDR1 SGHTA, CDR2 FQGTGA. TCRdb keeps only in-frame clones here, not all; method: immunoSEQ multiplex PCR. This table holds 75,000 to 95,000 clones, approximately 90% found once. The data belong to a study of T cell changes during pregnancy in multiple sclerosis. The chain carries TRBV7-3 and TRBJ2-5; 11 nucleotides agree with TRBD2. This specimen consisted of peripheral blood, obtained before pregnancy. This clonotype was obtained from a female donor with multiple sclerosis, enrolled in a pregnancy study. The CDR3 sequence: CASSVTSGGLYKETQYF. In DNA form, the CDR3 reads TGTGCCAGCAGCGTCACTAGCGGGGGCCTATACAAAGAGACCCAGTACTTC.